This T cell receptor (beta chain) was observed in a study of T cells in Graves' hyperthyroidism and ophthalmopathy. Study-wide findings and caveats: Median prediction lead before ophthalmopathy onset was 5 to 7 months with the model. Stable hyperthyroidism and ophthalmopathy were separated using 13 V-J signatures.

Researchers amplified the TCR beta CDR3 regions from RNA transcripts. HTBI primers were the set used in a first-round RT-PCR of the TCR CDR3. One entry per CDR3 protein, called by TCRdb with MiXCR from the multiplex PCR reads. The repertoire holds some 350,000 distinct CDR3 sequences, with around 16% as singletons. CDR3 length: 14 residues. CDR1 and CDR2 (germline): MNHEY, SVGEGT. V lost 2 bases to trimming and J lost 2 bases, with 10 bases between them. Diagnoses rested on clinical symptoms, serum thyroxine and TRAb, thyroid ultrasound and orbital computed tomography. Fresh peripheral blood, 9.5 to 10 ml of it, supplied the PBMCs. This clonotype has at least ten counts. Its antigen is still unknown.

The sequence derives from a woman in her late teens or twenties with Graves' hyperthyroidism that later progressed to Graves' ophthalmopathy. The sequenced sample consisted of blood. J is TRBJ2-7 and V is TRBV6-2 or TRBV6-3; D tentatively fits TRBD1 or TRBD2 (6 bases each). CDR3: CASSYGGRPYEQYF. The DNA of the CDR3 is TGTGCCAGCAGTTACGGGGGGCGCCCCTACGAGCAGTACTTC.